The clone carrying this T cell receptor beta chain has just one count. Its cognate antigen is unknown. This CDR3 has 11 residues. The germline V and J ends were trimmed by 1 base and 7 bases, with 8 bases remaining between them. Germline loops: CDR1 GTSNPN, CDR2 SVGIG (reference sequence). This entry is derived from a study of T-cell memory formation after mild COVID-19. The overall study: In these data, TCR clusters were largely donor specific.

General study findings and limits: Balance between CD4 and CD8 was seen in clones contracting day 15 to 85, and a CD4+ lean was seen in later expanders. Among clones peaking at day 37 in the second wave, SARS-CoV-2 specificity remained unconfirmed. The finding that pre-infection memory included some responding clones suggested that cross-reactive memory joined.

TCRdb passed the 5' RACE reads through MiXCR, listing each CDR3 protein once. Among 360,000 or so distinct CDR3 sequences listed, 25% to 30% were seen once. Sequencing was performed on PBMCs or a T cell subset sorted from them (not recorded which). The V gene is TRBV30, the J gene TRBJ2-7; no clear D gene. The TCR was taken from an adult woman who had mild COVID-19 (a few samples of this study predate the infection). Cell type and time point are not known. This CDR3 is CAWSEMEEQYF. The DNA of the CDR3 is TGTGCCTGGAGTGAAATGGAAGAGCAGTACTTC.